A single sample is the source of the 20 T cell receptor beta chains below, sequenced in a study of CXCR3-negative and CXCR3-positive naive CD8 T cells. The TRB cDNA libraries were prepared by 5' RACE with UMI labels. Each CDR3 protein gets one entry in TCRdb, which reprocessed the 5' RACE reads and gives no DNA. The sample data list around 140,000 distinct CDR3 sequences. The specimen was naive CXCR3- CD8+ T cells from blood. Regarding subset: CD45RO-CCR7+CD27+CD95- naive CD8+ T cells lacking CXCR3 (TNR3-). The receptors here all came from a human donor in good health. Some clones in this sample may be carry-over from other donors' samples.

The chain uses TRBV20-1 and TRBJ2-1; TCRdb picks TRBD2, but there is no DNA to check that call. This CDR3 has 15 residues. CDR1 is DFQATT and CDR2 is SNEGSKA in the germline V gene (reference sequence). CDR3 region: CSAWTSGVSYNEQFF.

CDR3 sequence: CASSLGTSGGANGANVLTF. The V and J genes are TRBV5-6 and TRBJ2-6; TCRdb calls TRBD2, which cannot be checked without DNA. The CDR3 is 19 amino acids. CDR1 and CDR2 from the germline V gene are SGHDT and YYEEEE.

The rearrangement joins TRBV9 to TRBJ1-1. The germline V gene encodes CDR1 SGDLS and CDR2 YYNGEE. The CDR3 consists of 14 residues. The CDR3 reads CASSVEGLDTEAFF.

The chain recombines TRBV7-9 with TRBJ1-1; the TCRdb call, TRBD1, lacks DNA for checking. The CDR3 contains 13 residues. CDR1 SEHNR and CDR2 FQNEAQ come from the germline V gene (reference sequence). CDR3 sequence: CASSLGQGAQAFF.

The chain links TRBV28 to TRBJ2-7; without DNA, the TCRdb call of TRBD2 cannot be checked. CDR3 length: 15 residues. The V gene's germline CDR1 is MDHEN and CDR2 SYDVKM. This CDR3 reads CASRYGLAEAYEQYF. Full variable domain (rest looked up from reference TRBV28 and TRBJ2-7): DVKVTQSSRYLVKRTGEKVFLECVQDMDHENMFWYRQDPGLGLRLIYFSYDVKMKEKGDIPEGYSVSREKKERFSLILESASTNQTSMYLCASRYGLAEAYEQYFGPGTRLTVT.

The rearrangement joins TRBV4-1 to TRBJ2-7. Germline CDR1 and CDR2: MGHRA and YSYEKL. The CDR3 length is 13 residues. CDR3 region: CASRPTSADEQYF.

The CDR3 reads CASSPLFPPGVNHLTDTQYF. The J gene is TRBJ2-3, the V gene TRBV5-1; lacking DNA, the TRBD1 call made by TCRdb goes unchecked. Looked up from germline, CDR1 is SGHRS and CDR2 is YFSETQ. This CDR3 region has 20 residues.

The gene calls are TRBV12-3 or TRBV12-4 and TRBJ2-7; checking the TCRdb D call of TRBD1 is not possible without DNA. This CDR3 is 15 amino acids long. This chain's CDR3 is CASSKPGHLTYEQYF.

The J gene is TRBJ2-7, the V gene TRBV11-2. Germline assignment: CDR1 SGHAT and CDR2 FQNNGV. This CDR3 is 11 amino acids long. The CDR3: CASAVSYEQYF.

CDR3 loop: CSVERDNSYEQYF. The V call is TRBV29-1, the J call TRBJ2-7; TCRdb selects TRBD1, and the lack of DNA leaves this call unchecked. The CDR3 totals 13 residues. CDR1 SQVTM and CDR2 ANQGSEA come from the germline V gene.

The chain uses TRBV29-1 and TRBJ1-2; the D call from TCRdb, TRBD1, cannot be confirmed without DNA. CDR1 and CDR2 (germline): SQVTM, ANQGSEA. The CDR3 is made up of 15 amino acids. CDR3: CSVEDLPGEYEGYTF.

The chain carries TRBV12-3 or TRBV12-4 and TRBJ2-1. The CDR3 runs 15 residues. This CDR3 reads CASSFPPQPYNEQFF.

The CDR3 region is CASSQDLGVALQETQYF. The chain is built from TRBV14 and TRBJ2-5; the D call from TCRdb, TRBD1, cannot be confirmed without DNA. This CDR3 comprises 17 residues. Germline CDR1 and CDR2: SGHDN and FVKESK.

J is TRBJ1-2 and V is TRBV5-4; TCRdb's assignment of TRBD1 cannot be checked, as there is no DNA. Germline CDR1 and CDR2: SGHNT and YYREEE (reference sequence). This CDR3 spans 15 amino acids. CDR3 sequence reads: CASSLRTGDLYGYTF.

The CDR3 sequence is CASSVDGIVTDTQYF. The V and J genes are TRBV9 and TRBJ2-3. The CDR3 extends over 15 amino acids. Germline V gene lookup returns CDR1 SGDLS and CDR2 YYNGEE.

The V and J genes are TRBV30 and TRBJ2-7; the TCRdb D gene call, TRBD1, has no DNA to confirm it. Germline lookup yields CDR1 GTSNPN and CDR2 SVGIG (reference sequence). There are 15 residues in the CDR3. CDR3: CAWSIGQVGIYEQYF.

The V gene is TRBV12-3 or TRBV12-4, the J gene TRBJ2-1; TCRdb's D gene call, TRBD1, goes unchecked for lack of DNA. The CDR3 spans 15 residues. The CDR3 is CASNTGGPYYNEQFF.

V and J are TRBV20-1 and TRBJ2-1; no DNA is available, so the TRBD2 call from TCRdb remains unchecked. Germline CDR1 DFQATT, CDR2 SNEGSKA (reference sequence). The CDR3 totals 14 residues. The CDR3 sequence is CSAETSGRAFGQFF.

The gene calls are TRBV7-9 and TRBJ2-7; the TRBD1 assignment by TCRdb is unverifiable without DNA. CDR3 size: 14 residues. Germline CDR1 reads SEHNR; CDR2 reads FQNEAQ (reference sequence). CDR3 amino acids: CASSLESTGYEQYF. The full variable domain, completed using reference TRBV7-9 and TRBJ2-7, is DTGVSQNPRHKITKRGQNVTFRCDPISEHNRLYWYRQTLGQGPEFLTYFQNEAQLEKSRLLSDRFSAERPKGSFSTLEIQRTEQGDSAMYLCASSLESTGYEQYFGPGTRLTVT.

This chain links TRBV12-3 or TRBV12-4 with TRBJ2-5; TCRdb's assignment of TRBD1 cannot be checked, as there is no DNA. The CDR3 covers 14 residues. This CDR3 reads CASSTPGTQETQYF.